Listed below are T cell receptor beta chains from one sample, sequenced in a study of regulatory T cells in long-lasting Graves disease. TCRdb fed the multiplex PCR reads into MiXCR, producing one record per CDR3 protein. This sample has some 490,000 distinct CDR3 sequences, with around 13% found just once. This sample also belongs to another study, concerning T cells in Graves' hyperthyroidism and ophthalmopathy.

The input for sequencing was peripheral blood mononuclear cells (PBMCs), taken at new diagnosis, from a patient treated with antithyroid drugs. The source of these receptors is a woman aged 25-40 years with Graves disease. Both conserved end residues are part of each CDR3. The D gene is left open where the match is weak.

j_call: TRBJ2-3; v_call: TRBV20-1; d_call: TRBD1; cdr3_length: 16; cdr3_aa: CSARDEGTGTTDTQYF
j_call: TRBJ2-1; v_call: TRBV6-2/TRBV6-3; d_call: TRBD1; cdr3_length: 15; cdr3_aa: CASSYRTGGINEQFF
j_call: TRBJ2-3; v_call: TRBV28; d_call: -; cdr3_length: 14; cdr3_aa: CASSLTARTDTQYF
j_call: TRBJ2-1; v_call: TRBV27; d_call: TRBD1; cdr3_length: 15; cdr3_aa: CASSSTGTAYNEQFF
j_call: TRBJ1-1; v_call: TRBV18; d_call: -; cdr3_length: 15; cdr3_aa: CASSPPDGGTTEAFF
j_call: TRBJ1-1; v_call: TRBV10-3; d_call: -; cdr3_length: 13; cdr3_aa: CAIRGRENTEAFF
j_call: TRBJ1-2; v_call: TRBV6-1; d_call: -; cdr3_length: 13; cdr3_aa: CASSRDGYYGYTF
j_call: TRBJ1-1; v_call: TRBV28; d_call: -; cdr3_length: 13; cdr3_aa: CASRETENTEAFF
j_call: TRBJ2-5; v_call: TRBV2; d_call: TRBD1; cdr3_length: 13; cdr3_aa: CASSGTGEETQYF
j_call: TRBJ2-5; v_call: TRBV20-1; d_call: TRBD2; cdr3_length: 16; cdr3_aa: CSARDRAGGYQETQYF
j_call: TRBJ1-1; v_call: TRBV18; d_call: -; cdr3_length: 17; cdr3_aa: CASSPRRTRLLNTEAFF
j_call: TRBJ1-6; v_call: TRBV2; d_call: TRBD1; cdr3_length: 16; cdr3_aa: CASARDSMAVGSPLHF
j_call: TRBJ1-2; v_call: TRBV3-1; d_call: -; cdr3_length: 16; cdr3_aa: CASSQDRRGESYGYTF
j_call: TRBJ2-1; v_call: TRBV24-1; d_call: -; cdr3_length: 14; cdr3_aa: CATSDLGQYNEQFF
j_call: TRBJ1-1; v_call: TRBV6-1; d_call: -; cdr3_length: 12; cdr3_aa: CASTELGTEAFF
j_call: TRBJ2-1; v_call: TRBV7-9; d_call: TRBD1; cdr3_length: 15; cdr3_aa: CASSRTGTAYNEQFF
j_call: TRBJ2-4; v_call: TRBV3-1; d_call: -; cdr3_length: 12; cdr3_aa: CASSQASNIQYF
j_call: TRBJ2-1; v_call: TRBV20-1; d_call: TRBD2; cdr3_length: 14; cdr3_aa: CGMRWGGGPNEQFF
j_call: TRBJ2-1; v_call: TRBV28; d_call: TRBD2; cdr3_length: 17; cdr3_aa: CASSRGGLPFGGNEQFF
j_call: TRBJ1-4; v_call: TRBV9; d_call: -; cdr3_length: 14; cdr3_aa: CASSVGGLSEKLFF
j_call: TRBJ2-6; v_call: TRBV27; d_call: -; cdr3_length: 17; cdr3_aa: CASRKLGDPSGANVLTF
j_call: TRBJ2-7; v_call: TRBV20-1; d_call: -; cdr3_length: 15; cdr3_aa: CSARDSRTASYEQYF
j_call: TRBJ1-1; v_call: TRBV11-3; d_call: TRBD1; cdr3_length: 14; cdr3_aa: CASSNRGRGTEAFF
j_call: TRBJ2-2; v_call: TRBV19; d_call: -; cdr3_length: 17; cdr3_aa: CASRLDSRRKNTGELFF
j_call: TRBJ2-1; v_call: TRBV4-3; d_call: -; cdr3_length: 15; cdr3_aa: CASSQDADYYNEQFF
j_call: TRBJ1-3; v_call: TRBV28; d_call: -; cdr3_length: 15; cdr3_aa: CASSPVLYSGNTIYF
j_call: TRBJ2-5; v_call: TRBV4-1; d_call: TRBD2; cdr3_length: 18; cdr3_aa: CASSQRLAGEGLVGTQYF
j_call: TRBJ1-2; v_call: TRBV6-1; d_call: -; cdr3_length: 13; cdr3_aa: CASKTADNYGYTF
j_call: TRBJ1-6; v_call: TRBV4-3; d_call: TRBD1; cdr3_length: 15; cdr3_aa: CASSQLTGSGTPLHF
j_call: TRBJ1-2; v_call: TRBV14; d_call: -; cdr3_length: 13; cdr3_aa: CASSQGTYYGYTF